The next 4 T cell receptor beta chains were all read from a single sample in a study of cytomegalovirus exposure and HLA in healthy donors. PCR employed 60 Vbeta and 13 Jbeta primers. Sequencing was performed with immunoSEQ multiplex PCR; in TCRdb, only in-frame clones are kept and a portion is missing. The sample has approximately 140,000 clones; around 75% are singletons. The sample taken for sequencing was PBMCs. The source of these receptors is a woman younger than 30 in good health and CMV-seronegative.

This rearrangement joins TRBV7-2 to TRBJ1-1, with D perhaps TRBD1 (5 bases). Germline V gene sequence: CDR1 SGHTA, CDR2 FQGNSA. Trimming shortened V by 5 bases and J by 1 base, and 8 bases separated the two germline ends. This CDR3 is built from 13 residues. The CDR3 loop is CASSQGPNTEAFF. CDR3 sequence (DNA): TGTGCCAGCAGCCAGGGCCCGAACACTGAAGCTTTCTTT.

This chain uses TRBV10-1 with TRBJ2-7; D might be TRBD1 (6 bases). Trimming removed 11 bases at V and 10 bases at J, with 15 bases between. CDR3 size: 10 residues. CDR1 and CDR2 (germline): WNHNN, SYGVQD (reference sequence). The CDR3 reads CAPYHRAQYV. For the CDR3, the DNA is TGCGCCCCCTACCACAGGGCCCAGTACGTC.

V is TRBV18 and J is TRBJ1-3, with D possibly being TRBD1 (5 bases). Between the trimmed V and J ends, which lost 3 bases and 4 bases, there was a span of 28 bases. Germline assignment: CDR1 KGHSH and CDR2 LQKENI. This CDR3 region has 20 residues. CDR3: CASSPPDSLNLYWQGNTIYF. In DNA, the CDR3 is TGTGCCAGCTCACCCCCCGACAGTTTAAACCTTTATTGGCAAGGAAACACCATATATTTT.

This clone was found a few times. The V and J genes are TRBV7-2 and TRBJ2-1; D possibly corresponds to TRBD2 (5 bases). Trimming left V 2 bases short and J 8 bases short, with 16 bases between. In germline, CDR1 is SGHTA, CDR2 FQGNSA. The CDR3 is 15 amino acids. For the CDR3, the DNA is TGTGCCAGCAGCTTACGGCTAGGAGGTCGCGATGAGCAGTTCTTC. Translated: CASSLRLGGRDEQFF.